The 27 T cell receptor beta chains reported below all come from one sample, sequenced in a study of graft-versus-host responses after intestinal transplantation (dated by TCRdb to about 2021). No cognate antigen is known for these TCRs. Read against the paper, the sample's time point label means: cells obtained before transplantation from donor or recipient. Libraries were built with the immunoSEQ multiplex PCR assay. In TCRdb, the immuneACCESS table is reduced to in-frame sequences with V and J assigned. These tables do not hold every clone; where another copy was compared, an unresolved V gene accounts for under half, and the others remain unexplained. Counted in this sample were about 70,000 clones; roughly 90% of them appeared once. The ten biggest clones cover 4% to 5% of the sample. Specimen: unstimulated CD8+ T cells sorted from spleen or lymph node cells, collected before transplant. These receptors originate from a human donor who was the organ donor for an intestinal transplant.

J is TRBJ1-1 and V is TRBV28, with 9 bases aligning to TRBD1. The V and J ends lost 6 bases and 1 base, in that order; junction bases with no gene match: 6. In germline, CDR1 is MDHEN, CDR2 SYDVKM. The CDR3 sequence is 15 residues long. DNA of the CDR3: TGTGCCAGCAGCATTCCGGGACAGGGGAACACTGAAGCTTTCTTT. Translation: CASSIPGQGNTEAFF.

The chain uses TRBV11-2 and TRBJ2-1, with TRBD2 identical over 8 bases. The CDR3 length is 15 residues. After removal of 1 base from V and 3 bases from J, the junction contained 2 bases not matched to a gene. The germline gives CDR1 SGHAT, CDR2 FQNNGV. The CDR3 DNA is TGTGCCAGCAGCTTAGCGGGGGGGAACTACAATGAGCAGTTCTTC. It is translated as CASSLAGGNYNEQFF.

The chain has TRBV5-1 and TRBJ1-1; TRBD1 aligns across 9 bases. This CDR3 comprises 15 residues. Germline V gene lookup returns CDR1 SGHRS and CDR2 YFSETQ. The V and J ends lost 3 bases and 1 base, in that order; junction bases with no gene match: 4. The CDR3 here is CASSWGTGRNTEAFF. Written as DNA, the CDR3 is TGCGCCAGCAGCTGGGGGACAGGGAGGAACACTGAAGCTTTCTTT.

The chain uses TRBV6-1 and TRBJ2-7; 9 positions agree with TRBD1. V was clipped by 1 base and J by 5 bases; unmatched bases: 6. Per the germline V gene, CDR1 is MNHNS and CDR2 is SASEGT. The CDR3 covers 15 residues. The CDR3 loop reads CASSEGGQGGHEQYV. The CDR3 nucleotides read TGTGCCAGCAGTGAAGGGGGACAGGGCGGCCACGAGCAGTACGTC.

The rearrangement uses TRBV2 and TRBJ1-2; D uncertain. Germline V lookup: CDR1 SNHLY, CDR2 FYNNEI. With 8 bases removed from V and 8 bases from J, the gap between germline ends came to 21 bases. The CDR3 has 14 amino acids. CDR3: CASPYSDGFFGYTF. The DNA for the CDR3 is TGTGCCAGCCCTTATTCCGACGGGTTCTTCGGCTACACCTTC.

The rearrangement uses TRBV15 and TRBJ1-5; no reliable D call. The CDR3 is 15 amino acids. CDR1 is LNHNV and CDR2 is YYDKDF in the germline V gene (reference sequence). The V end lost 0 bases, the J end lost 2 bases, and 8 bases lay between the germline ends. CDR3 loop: CATSRDIEGNQPQHF. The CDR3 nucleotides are TGTGCCACCAGCAGAGATATAGAGGGCAATCAGCCCCAGCATTTT.

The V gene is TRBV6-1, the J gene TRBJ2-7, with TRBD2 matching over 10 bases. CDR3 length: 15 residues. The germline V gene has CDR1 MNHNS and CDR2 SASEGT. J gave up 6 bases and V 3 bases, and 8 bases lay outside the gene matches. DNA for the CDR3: TGTGCCAGCAGTGATCCTAGCGGGGGATCTATCGAGCAGTACGTC. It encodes CASSDPSGGSIEQYV.

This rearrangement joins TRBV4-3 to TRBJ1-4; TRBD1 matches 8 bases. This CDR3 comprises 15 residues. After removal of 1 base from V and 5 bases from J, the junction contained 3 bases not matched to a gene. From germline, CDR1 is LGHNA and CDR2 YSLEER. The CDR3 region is CASSQGTGFNEKLFF. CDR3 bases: TGCGCCAGCAGCCAAGGGACAGGGTTCAATGAAAAACTGTTTTTT.

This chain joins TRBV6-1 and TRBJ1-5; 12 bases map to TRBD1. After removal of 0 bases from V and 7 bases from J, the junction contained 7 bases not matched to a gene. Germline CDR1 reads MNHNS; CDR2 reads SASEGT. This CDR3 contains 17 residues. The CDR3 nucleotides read TGTGCCAGCAGTGAAGCGGGACAGGGGGCGCTTGGGCAGCCCCAGCATTTT. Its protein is CASSEAGQGALGQPQHF.

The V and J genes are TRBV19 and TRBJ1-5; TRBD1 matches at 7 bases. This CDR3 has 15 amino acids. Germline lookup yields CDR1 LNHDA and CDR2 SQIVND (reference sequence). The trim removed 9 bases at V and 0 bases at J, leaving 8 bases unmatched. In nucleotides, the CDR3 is TGTGCCAGCAACAGGGGCAGGTATAGCAATCAGCCCCAGCATTTT. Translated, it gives CASNRGRYSNQPQHF.

CDR3 sequence: CASSPPYTLAGAPTDTQYF. CDR3 nucleotide sequence: TGTGCCAGCTCACCACCCTATACACTAGCGGGGGCCCCCACAGATACGCAGTATTTT. This chain links TRBV18 with TRBJ2-3; 11 bases align to TRBD2. V dropped 0 bases and J dropped 2; count of bases not matched to a gene: 10. CDR1 and CDR2 (germline): KGHSH, LQKENI. CDR3 length: 19 residues.

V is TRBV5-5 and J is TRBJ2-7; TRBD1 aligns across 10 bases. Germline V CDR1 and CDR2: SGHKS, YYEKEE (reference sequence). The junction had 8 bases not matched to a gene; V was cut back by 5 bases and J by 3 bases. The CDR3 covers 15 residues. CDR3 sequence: CASSQPGQGNYEQYV. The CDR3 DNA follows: TGTGCCAGCAGTCAACCGGGACAGGGGAACTACGAGCAGTACGTC.

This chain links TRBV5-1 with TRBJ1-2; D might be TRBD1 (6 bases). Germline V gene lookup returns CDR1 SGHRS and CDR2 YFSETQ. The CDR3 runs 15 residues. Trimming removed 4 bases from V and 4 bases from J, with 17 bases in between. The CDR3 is CASSEDRTTFYGYTF. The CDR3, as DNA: TGCGCCAGCAGCGAGGACAGAACAACCTTCTATGGCTACACCTTC.

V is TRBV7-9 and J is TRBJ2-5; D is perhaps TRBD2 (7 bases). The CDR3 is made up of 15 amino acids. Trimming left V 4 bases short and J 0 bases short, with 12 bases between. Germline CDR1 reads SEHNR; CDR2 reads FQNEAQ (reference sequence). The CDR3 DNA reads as TGTGCCAGCAGCTCAAGCGGGGACAACCAAGAGACCCAGTACTTC. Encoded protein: CASSSSGDNQETQYF.

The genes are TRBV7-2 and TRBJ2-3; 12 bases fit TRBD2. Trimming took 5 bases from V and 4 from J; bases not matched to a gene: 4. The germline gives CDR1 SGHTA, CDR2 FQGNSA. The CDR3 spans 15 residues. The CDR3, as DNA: TGTGCCAGCAGCCTTACTAGCGGGGGGCCAGATACGCAGTATTTT. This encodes CASSLTSGGPDTQYF. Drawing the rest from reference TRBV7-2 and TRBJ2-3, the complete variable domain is GAGVSQSPSNKVTEKGKDVELRCDPISGHTALYWYRQSLGQGLEFLIYFQGNSAPDKSGLPSDRFSAERTGGSVSTLTIQRTQQEDSAVYLCASSLTSGGPDTQYFGPGTRLTVL.

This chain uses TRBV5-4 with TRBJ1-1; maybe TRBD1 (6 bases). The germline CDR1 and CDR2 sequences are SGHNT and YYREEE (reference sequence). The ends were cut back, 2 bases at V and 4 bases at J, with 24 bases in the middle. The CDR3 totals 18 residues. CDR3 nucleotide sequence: TGTGCCAGCAGCTTTAAAGGGGGAAAATCGGGTTGGACCACTGAAGCTTTCTTT. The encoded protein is CASSFKGGKSGWTTEAFF.

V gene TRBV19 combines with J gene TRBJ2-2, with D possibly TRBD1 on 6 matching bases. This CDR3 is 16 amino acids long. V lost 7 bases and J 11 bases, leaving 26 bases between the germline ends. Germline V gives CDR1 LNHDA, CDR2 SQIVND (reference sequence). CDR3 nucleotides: TGTGCCAGTACTCACGTGGTCAGGGGAGTGTACCAAGAGCTGTTTTTT. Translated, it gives CASTHVVRGVYQELFF.

This CDR3 reads CASSLWGGVQYV. As DNA, the CDR3 is TGTGCCAGCAGCTTGTGGGGGGGAGTGCAGTACGTC. The chain carries TRBV5-6 and TRBJ2-7; the match to TRBD2 covers 7 bases. The germline V gene has CDR1 SGHDT and CDR2 YYEEEE. V shed 1 base, J shed 9 bases, and the junction held 4 bases outside the gene matches. The CDR3 runs to 12 residues.

The chain's CDR3 is CASSSFGGRDNEQFF. The CDR3 DNA follows: TGTGCCAGCAGTTCATTCGGGGGGCGAGACAATGAGCAGTTCTTC. This rearrangement joins TRBV27 to TRBJ2-1; D possibly corresponds to TRBD2 (7 bases). The V gene's germline CDR1 is MNHEY and CDR2 SMNVEV (reference sequence). The CDR3 has 15 residues. V gave up 4 bases and J gave up 5 bases, with 15 bases separating them.

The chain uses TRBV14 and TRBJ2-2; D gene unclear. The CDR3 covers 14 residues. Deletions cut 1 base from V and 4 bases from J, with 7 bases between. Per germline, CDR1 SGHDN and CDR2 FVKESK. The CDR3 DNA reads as TGTGCCAGCAGCCAAGTGGCGGTCACCGGGGAGCTGTTTTTT. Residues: CASSQVAVTGELFF.

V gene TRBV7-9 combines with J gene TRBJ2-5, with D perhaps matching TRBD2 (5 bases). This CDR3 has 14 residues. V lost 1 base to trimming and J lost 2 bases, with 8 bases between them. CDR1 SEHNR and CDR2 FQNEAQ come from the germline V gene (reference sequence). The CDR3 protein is CASSLVGKQETQYF. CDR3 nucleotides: TGTGCCAGCAGCTTAGTCGGGAAGCAAGAGACCCAGTACTTC.

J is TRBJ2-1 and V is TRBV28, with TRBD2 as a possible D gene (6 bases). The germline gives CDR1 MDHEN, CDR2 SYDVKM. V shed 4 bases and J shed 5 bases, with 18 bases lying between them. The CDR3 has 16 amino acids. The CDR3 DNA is TGTGCCAGCAGTTCCAACTCGGGAGCTTTCAACAATGAGCAGTTCTTC. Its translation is CASSSNSGAFNNEQFF.

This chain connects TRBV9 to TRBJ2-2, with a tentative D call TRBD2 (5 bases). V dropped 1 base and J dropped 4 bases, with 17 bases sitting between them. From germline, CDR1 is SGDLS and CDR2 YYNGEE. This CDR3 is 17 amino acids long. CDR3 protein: CASSVPPGGLGTGELFF. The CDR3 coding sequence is TGTGCCAGCAGCGTACCCCCTGGCGGGTTGGGCACCGGGGAGCTGTTTTTT.

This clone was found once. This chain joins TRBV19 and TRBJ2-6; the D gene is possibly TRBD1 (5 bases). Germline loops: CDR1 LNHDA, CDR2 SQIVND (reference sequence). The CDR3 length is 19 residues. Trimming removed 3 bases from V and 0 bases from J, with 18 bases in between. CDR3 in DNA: TGTGCCAGTAGTATCTGGTCGGGCACAGGATTCTCTGGGGCCAACGTCCTGACTTTC. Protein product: CASSIWSGTGFSGANVLTF.

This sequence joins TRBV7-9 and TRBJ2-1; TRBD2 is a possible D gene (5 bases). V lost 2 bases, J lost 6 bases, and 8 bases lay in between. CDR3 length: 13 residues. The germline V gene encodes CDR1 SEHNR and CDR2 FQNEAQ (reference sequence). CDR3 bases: TGTGCCAGCAGCTTATGGGAGCCCAATGAGCAGTTCTTC. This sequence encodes CASSLWEPNEQFF.

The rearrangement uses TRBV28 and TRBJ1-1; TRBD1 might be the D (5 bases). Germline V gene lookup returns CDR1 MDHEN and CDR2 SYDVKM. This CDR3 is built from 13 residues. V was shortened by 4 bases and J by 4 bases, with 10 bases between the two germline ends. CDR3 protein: CASSWMTVTEAFF. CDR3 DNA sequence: TGTGCCAGCAGTTGGATGACAGTCACTGAAGCTTTCTTT. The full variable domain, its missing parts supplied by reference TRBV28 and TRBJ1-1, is DVKVTQSSRYLVKRTGEKVFLECVQDMDHENMFWYRQDPGLGLRLIYFSYDVKMKEKGDIPEGYSVSREKKERFSLILESASTNQTSMYLCASSWMTVTEAFFGQGTRLTVV.

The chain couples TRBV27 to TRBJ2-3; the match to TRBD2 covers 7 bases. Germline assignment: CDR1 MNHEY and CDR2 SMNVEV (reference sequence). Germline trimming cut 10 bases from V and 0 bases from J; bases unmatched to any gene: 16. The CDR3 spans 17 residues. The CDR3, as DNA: TGTGCCACCCGACCCACTAGCGAGTCACCTAGCACAGATACGCAGTATTTT. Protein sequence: CATRPTSESPSTDTQYF.